The next 26 T cell receptor beta chains were all read from a single sample in a study of sequential checkpoint blockade in melanoma. Treatment noted: randomized to nivolumab then ipilimumab (arm A) or the reverse (arm B). Sequencing was performed with immunoSEQ multiplex PCR; in TCRdb, only in-frame clones are kept and a portion is missing. The profile shows 9,000 or so clones, roughly three fifths of them singletons. The sequenced sample was CD8+ T cells sorted from blood (inferred from file names), obtained from a patient given nivolumab and ipilimumab in sequence. The receptors shown here come from a human donor with melanoma.

This clone was recorded a few times. The rearrangement uses TRBV5-4 and TRBJ2-7, with D tentatively TRBD1 (6 bases). The ends were cut back, 4 bases at V and 2 bases at J, with 10 bases in the middle. There are 13 residues in the CDR3. Per germline, CDR1 SGHNT and CDR2 YYREEE (reference sequence). The CDR3 region is CASSLGAAYEQYF. DNA for the CDR3: TGTGCCAGCAGCCTGGGGGCTGCCTACGAGCAGTACTTC.

In its sample, this clone was seen a few times. This rearrangement joins TRBV21-1 to TRBJ1-3. TRBV21-1 is designated a pseudogene. CDR3 length: 17 amino acids. CDR3 nucleotides: TGTGCCAGCAGAAAGCGGGTAGCTACAACCGCACGAAACACCATATATTTT. Its translation: CASRKRVATTARNTIYF.

V and J are TRBV15 and TRBJ2-5; D is possibly TRBD2 (6 bases). This CDR3 is built from 14 residues. Germline loops: CDR1 LNHNV, CDR2 YYDKDF (reference sequence). V dropped 3 bases and J dropped 6 bases, with 14 bases sitting between them. The CDR3 reads CATSSDVEGQTQYF. In nucleotides, the CDR3 is TGTGCCACCAGCAGTGACGTGGAGGGACAGACCCAGTACTTC.

This clone was seen a few times. The chain carries TRBV7-8 and TRBJ2-7; D remains ambiguous. V lost 1 base and J 0 bases, leaving 7 bases between the germline ends. From germline, CDR1 is SGHVS and CDR2 FQNEAQ. CDR3 length equals 14 residues. This chain's CDR3 is CASSLVEASYEQYF. For the CDR3, the DNA is TGTGCCAGCAGCTTAGTAGAGGCCTCCTACGAGCAGTACTTC. Full variable domain (outside the CDR3, taken from reference TRBV7-8 and TRBJ2-7): GAGVSQSPRYKVAKRGQDVALRCDPISGHVSLFWYQQALGQGPEFLTYFQNEAQLDKSGLPSDRFFAERPEGSVSTLKIQRTQQEDSAVYLCASSLVEASYEQYFGPGTRLTVT.

V and J are TRBV6-5 and TRBJ2-7; 9 bases map to TRBD1. The CDR3 totals 14 residues. The ends lost 4 bases at V and 3 bases at J; junction bases unmatched: 4. CDR1 is MNHEY and CDR2 is SVGAGI in the germline V gene. This chain's CDR3 is CASSLQGANYEQYF. As DNA, the CDR3 is TGTGCCAGCAGTTTACAGGGGGCTAACTACGAGCAGTACTTC.

This clone occurred a few times. This sequence joins TRBV7-3 and TRBJ2-6; the D is unclear. Germline lookup yields CDR1 SGHTA and CDR2 FQGTGA. V was cut by 3 bases and J by 4 bases, with 4 bases left in between. CDR3 size: 13 residues. The CDR3 reads CASSFPGANVLTF. CDR3 bases: TGTGCCAGCAGCTTTCCGGGGGCCAACGTCCTGACTTTC.

CDR3 sequence (DNA): TGTGCCAGCAGTGTACACCAGGGGGCTCGGGACTACACCTTC. Protein product: CASSVHQGARDYTF. The chain carries TRBV6-4 and TRBJ1-2, with TRBD1 matching over 8 bases. Trimming at V came to 4 bases and at J to 10 bases, leaving 11 bases not matched to a gene. This CDR3 comprises 14 residues. Germline-derived CDR1 and CDR2 are MRHNA and SNTAGT.

The J gene is TRBJ1-5, the V gene TRBV6-6; tentatively, D is TRBD1 (6 bases). The V end lost 6 bases, the J end lost 6 bases, and 15 bases lay between the germline ends. Germline values: CDR1 MNHNY, CDR2 SVGAGI (reference sequence). This CDR3 is built from 14 residues. The CDR3 loop is CASSPQGRSQPQHF. CDR3 DNA sequence: TGTGCCAGCAGCCCACAGGGTCGGAGTCAGCCCCAGCATTTT.

This sequence joins TRBV19 and TRBJ2-7; D remains ambiguous. Germline V gene data show CDR1 as LNHDA and CDR2 as SQIVND (reference sequence). CDR3 size: 13 residues. The V end was cut by 5 bases, the J end by 2 bases, with 10 bases between. This chain's CDR3 is CASSLRLAYEQYF. The CDR3 nucleotides are TGTGCCAGTAGTCTAAGACTGGCCTACGAGCAGTACTTC.

The chain recombines TRBV4-3 with TRBJ1-2, with 12 bases lining up with TRBD1. The junction had 4 bases not matched to a gene; V was cut back by 0 bases and J by 8 bases. The CDR3 sequence is 15 residues long. CDR1 and CDR2 (germline): LGHNA, YSLEER. The CDR3 nucleotides read TGCGCCAGCAGCCAAGATGGGGGACAGGGGGCGGGCTACACCTTC. It specifies CASSQDGGQGAGYTF.

V and J are TRBV7-9 and TRBJ2-7, with D perhaps TRBD2 (6 bases). V gave up 5 bases and J gave up 9 bases, with 26 bases separating them. The germline V gene encodes CDR1 SEHNR and CDR2 FQNEAQ (reference sequence). This CDR3 contains 16 residues. CDR3 coding DNA: TGTGCCAGCAGCCCGGGTCTTAGGCGGGGCCAAAGCCTGCAGTACTTC. This translates into CASSPGLRRGQSLQYF.

About this clone itself: A single base is all that separates this from a far larger clone, so a read error is likely. The chain links TRBV7-9 to TRBJ2-5; perhaps TRBD2 as D (6 bases). Germline V gene sequence: CDR1 SEHNR, CDR2 FQNEAQ (reference sequence). This CDR3 is 15 amino acids long. Trimming took 6 bases from V and 5 from J, leaving 19 bases between them. CDR3 nucleotide sequence: TGTGCCAGCAGTTCTAGCGAGGGGTCCAAGGAGACCCAGTACTTC. This gives the protein CASSSSEGSKETQYF.

Only a few counts were recorded for this clone. The V gene is TRBV11-3, the J gene TRBJ2-3, with 9 bases aligning to TRBD1. Germline V gene lookup returns CDR1 SGHNT and CDR2 YENEEA. The V and J ends lost 4 bases and 1 base, in that order; junction bases with no gene match: 6. The CDR3 sequence is 16 residues long. In DNA form, the CDR3 reads TGTGCCAGCAGCTCCTGGACAGGGGTTGGCACAGATACGCAGTATTTT. Amino acid sequence: CASSSWTGVGTDTQYF.

The chain combines TRBV6-5 with TRBJ1-5, with no clear D. CDR1 is MNHEY, CDR2 SVGAGI, per germline. V gave up 6 bases and J gave up 7 bases, with 19 bases separating them. This CDR3 is 15 amino acids long. The DNA of the CDR3 is TGTGCCAGCAGCCCTATTCCGGGTTTTAGGCAGCCCCAGCATTTT. It codes for CASSPIPGFRQPQHF.

This chain links TRBV6-5 with TRBJ1-5; 11 bases are shared with TRBD1. Germline loops: CDR1 MNHEY, CDR2 SVGAGI. The CDR3 has 15 residues. Losses at the gene ends were 6 bases for V and 1 base for J; bases not matched to a gene: 2. The CDR3 bases are TGTGCCAGCAGGGGGACAGGGGGGAGCAATCAGCCCCAGCATTTT. Translated: CASRGTGGSNQPQHF.

CDR3 amino acids: CASSPRLAGTYEQYF. CDR3 DNA: TGTGCCAGCAGCCCCAGACTAGCGGGTACCTACGAGCAGTACTTC. This chain uses TRBV5-5 with TRBJ2-7; 10 bases fit TRBD2. There are 15 residues in the CDR3. V trimming: 4 bases; J trimming: 2 bases; junction bases outside the gene matches: 6. Germline V CDR1 and CDR2: SGHKS, YYEKEE (reference sequence).

The gene calls are TRBV7-6 and TRBJ2-7; TRBD1 might be the D (5 bases). Trimming took 3 bases from V and 5 from J, leaving 8 bases between them. Per germline, CDR1 SGHVS and CDR2 FNYEAQ. The CDR3 loop spans 12 amino acids. Here the CDR3 reads CASSLARDEQYF. The CDR3 DNA sequence: TGTGCCAGCAGCTTGGCCAGGGACGAGCAGTACTTC.

J is TRBJ2-5 and V is TRBV27; 7 nucleotides agree with TRBD2. The V gene's germline CDR1 is MNHEY and CDR2 SMNVEV (reference sequence). J gave up 2 bases and V 5 bases, and 8 bases lay outside the gene matches. The CDR3 loop spans 15 amino acids. The CDR3 region is CASSVQLADQETQYF. The CDR3 bases are TGTGCCAGCAGTGTCCAGCTAGCGGATCAAGAGACCCAGTACTTC.

A few counts support this clone. The chain uses TRBV4-3 and TRBJ2-1, with TRBD2 matching over 7 bases. CDR3 length: 16 amino acids. V shed 3 bases, J shed 5 bases, and the junction held 10 bases outside the gene matches. CDR1 is LGHNA and CDR2 is YSLEER in the germline V gene. In DNA, the CDR3 is TGCGCCAGCAGCCAGCACGGGACTACCAGAAACAATGAGCAGTTCTTC. This encodes CASSQHGTTRNNEQFF.

In this sample, this clone turned up once. The rearrangement joins TRBV19 to TRBJ2-7; D remains unclear. CDR3 length: 13 amino acids. Germline V gene sequence: CDR1 LNHDA, CDR2 SQIVND (reference sequence). The V end was cut by 1 base, the J end by 7 bases, with 11 bases between. This CDR3 is CASSIAAGWEQYF. The CDR3, as DNA: TGTGCCAGTAGTATAGCGGCAGGCTGGGAGCAGTACTTC.

The chain recombines TRBV5-6 with TRBJ2-7, with a weak D call TRBD2 (7 bases). The CDR3 loop spans 15 amino acids. The V and J ends lost 1 base and 1 base respectively, with 12 bases between them. CDR1 and CDR2 from the germline V gene are SGHDT and YYEEEE. CDR3 sequence reads: CASSLSAGASYEQYF. CDR3 sequence (DNA): TGTGCCAGCAGCTTGTCGGCGGGGGCGTCCTACGAGCAGTACTTC.

This clone came up a few times. V gene TRBV13 combines with J gene TRBJ1-1; no clear D gene. The V and J ends lost 8 bases and 4 bases respectively, with 17 bases between them. The CDR3 is 14 amino acids. The germline V gene has CDR1 PRHDT and CDR2 FYEKMQ (reference sequence). CDR3 DNA: TGTGCCAGCCGGAATACTGACATCGTCACTGAAGCTTTCTTT. Encoded protein: CASRNTDIVTEAFF.

The rearrangement uses TRBV6-4 and TRBJ1-2; TRBD1 might be the D (5 bases). The CDR3 spans 15 residues. Germline V CDR1 and CDR2: MRHNA, SNTAGT. With 2 bases removed from V and 4 bases from J, the gap between germline ends came to 14 bases. CDR3 loop: CASSDDETGGYGYTF. In DNA, the CDR3 is TGTGCCAGCAGTGACGACGAGACGGGGGGCTATGGCTACACCTTC.

The chain couples TRBV10-3 to TRBJ2-3; TRBD2 agrees at 8 bases. CDR1 is ENHRY, CDR2 SYGVKD, per germline. V lost 0 bases to trimming and J lost 3 bases; unmatched junction nucleotides: 5. The CDR3 length is 16 residues. CDR3 in amino acids: CAISESGSGVTDTQYF. CDR3 in DNA: TGTGCCATCAGTGAGTCTGGTAGCGGGGTGACAGATACGCAGTATTTT.

Points on this clone: The same CDR3 is also encoded by other DNA sequences in this sample. The chain employs TRBV28 and TRBJ2-7; a possible D gene is TRBD2 (6 bases). Trimming removed 2 bases at V and 4 bases at J, with 9 bases between. Germline assignment: CDR1 MDHEN and CDR2 SYDVKM. The CDR3 loop spans 13 amino acids. The CDR3: CASSLGLLYEQYF. The CDR3 DNA is TGTGCCAGCAGTTTAGGACTACTGTACGAGCAGTACTTC.

The genes are TRBV19 and TRBJ1-4; TRBD1 matches at 9 bases. The V and J ends lost 6 bases and 6 bases, in that order; junction bases with no gene match: 5. Germline V gives CDR1 LNHDA, CDR2 SQIVND (reference sequence). This CDR3 is built from 14 residues. This CDR3 is CASRSRQGDEKLFF. In DNA form, the CDR3 reads TGTGCCAGTAGGTCGAGACAGGGGGATGAAAAACTGTTTTTT.